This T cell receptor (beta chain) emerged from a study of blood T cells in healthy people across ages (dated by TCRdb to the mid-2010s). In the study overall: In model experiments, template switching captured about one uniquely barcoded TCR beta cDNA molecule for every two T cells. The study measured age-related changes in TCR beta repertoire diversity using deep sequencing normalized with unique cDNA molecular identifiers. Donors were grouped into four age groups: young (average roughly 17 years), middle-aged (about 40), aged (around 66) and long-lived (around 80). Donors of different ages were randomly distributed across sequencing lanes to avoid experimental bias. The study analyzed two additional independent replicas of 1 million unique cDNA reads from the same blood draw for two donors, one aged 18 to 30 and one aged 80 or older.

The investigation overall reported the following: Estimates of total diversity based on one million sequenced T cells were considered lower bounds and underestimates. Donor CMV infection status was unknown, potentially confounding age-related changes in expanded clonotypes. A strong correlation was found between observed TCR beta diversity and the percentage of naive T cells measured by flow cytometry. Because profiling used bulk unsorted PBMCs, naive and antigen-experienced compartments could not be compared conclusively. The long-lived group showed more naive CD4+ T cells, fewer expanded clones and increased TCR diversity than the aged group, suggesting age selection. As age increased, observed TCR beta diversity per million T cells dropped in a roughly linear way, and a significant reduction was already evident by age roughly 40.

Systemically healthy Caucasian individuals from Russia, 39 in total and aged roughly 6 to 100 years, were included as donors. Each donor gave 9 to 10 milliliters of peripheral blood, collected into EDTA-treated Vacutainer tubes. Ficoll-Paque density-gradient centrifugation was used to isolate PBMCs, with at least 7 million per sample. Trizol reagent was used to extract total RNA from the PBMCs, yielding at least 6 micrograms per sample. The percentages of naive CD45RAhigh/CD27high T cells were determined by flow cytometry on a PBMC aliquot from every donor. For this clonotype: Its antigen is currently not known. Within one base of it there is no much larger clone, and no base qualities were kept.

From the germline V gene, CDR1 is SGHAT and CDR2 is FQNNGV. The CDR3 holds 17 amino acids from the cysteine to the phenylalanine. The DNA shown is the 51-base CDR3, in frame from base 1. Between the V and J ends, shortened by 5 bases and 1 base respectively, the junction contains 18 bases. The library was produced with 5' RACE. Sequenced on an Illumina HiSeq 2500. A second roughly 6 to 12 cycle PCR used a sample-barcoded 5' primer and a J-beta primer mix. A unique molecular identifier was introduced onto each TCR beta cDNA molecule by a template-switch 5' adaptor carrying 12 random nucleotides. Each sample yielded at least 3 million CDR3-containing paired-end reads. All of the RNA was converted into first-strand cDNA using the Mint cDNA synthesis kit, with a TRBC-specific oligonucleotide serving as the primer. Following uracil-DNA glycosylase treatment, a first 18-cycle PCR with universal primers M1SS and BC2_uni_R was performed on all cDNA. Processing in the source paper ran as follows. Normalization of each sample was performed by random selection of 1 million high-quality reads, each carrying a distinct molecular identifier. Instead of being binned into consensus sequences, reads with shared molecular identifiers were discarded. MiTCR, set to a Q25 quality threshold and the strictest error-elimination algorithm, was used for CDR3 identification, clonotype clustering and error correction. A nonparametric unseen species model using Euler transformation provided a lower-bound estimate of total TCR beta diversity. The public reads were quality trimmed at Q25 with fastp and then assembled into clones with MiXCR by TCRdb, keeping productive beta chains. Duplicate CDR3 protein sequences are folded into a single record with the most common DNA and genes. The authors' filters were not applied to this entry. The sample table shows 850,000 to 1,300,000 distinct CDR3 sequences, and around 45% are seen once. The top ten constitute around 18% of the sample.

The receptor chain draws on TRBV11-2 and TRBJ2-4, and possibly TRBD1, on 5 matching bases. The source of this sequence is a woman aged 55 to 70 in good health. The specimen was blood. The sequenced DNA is TGTGCCAGCAGCCTAATCCGGTCAGGGCGCGCCAAAAACATTCAGTACTTC. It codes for CASSLIRSGRAKNIQYF.